Presented here are 13 T cell receptor beta chains from one specimen sequenced in a study of early T cells in non-severe SARS-CoV-2 infection. TCRdb re-analysed the 5' RACE reads in MiXCR, keeping a single row per CDR3 protein. The sample has around 84,000 distinct CDR3 sequences; 9.5% to 13% are singletons. The sample was whole blood. These receptor sequences come from an adult who was a healthcare worker with PCR-confirmed SARS-CoV-2 infection or an uninfected control (not recorded which).

CDR3 sequence reads: CASRTQTSGIADTQYF. Here the CDR3 DNA reads TGTGCCAGCAGAACCCAGACTAGCGGGATCGCAGATACGCAGTATTTT. The chain carries TRBV25-1 and TRBJ2-3, with 11 bases aligning to TRBD2. After removal of 6 bases from V and 4 bases from J, the junction contained 9 bases not matched to a gene. The CDR3 is 16 amino acids. Per the germline V gene, CDR1 is MGHDK and CDR2 is SYGVNS. Filled out from reference TRBV25-1 and TRBJ2-3, the complete variable domain reads EADIYQTPRYLVIGTGKKITLECSQTMGHDKMYWYQQDPGMELHLIHYSYGVNSTEKGDLSSESTVSRIRTEHFPLTLESARPSHTSQYLCASRTQTSGIADTQYFGPGTRLTVL.

This clonotype came up many times. The gene calls are TRBV7-2 and TRBJ2-3, with no clear D. The CDR3 runs 14 residues. Germline V gene data show CDR1 as SGHTA and CDR2 as FQGNSA. Trimming took off 4 bases at V and 0 bases at J, with 8 bases between the two ends. The CDR3 region is CASSSLTSTDTQYF. The CDR3 nucleotides read TGTGCCAGCAGCTCCCTCACTAGCACAGATACGCAGTATTTT.

This clonotype was found a few times. The chain links TRBV27 to TRBJ1-1; no clear D. This CDR3 comprises 11 residues. With 6 bases removed from V and 4 bases from J, the gap between germline ends came to 6 bases. Germline V gives CDR1 MNHEY, CDR2 SMNVEV (reference sequence). In DNA, the CDR3 is TGTGCCAGCAGGTCGCTCACTGAAGCTTTCTTT. It is translated as CASRSLTEAFF.

This chain links TRBV18 with TRBJ2-5; 8 bases map to TRBD1. The CDR3 is 15 amino acids. Unmatched junction bases numbered 6, after V lost 0 bases and J lost 6 bases. Germline lookup yields CDR1 KGHSH and CDR2 LQKENI. CDR3 DNA: TGTGCCAGCTCACCACCAGCACAGGGGGGAAAGACCCAGTACTTC. This sequence encodes CASSPPAQGGKTQYF.

V and J are TRBV2 and TRBJ1-2; D not resolved. The CDR3 contains 12 residues. Germline values: CDR1 SNHLY, CDR2 FYNNEI. V was shortened by 2 bases and J by 7 bases, with 8 bases between the two germline ends. CDR3 in amino acids: CASSERRSGYTF. The CDR3 DNA reads as TGTGCCAGCAGTGAAAGGAGGTCTGGCTACACCTTC.

This clonotype was seen a handful of times. The rearrangement joins TRBV30 to TRBJ2-7; 9 nucleotides align to TRBD1. This CDR3 is built from 18 residues. V lost 2 bases to trimming and J lost 0 bases; unmatched junction nucleotides: 14. Germline loops: CDR1 GTSNPN, CDR2 SVGIG (reference sequence). CDR3 protein: CAWSFLGTGRPNSYEQYF. The DNA of the CDR3 is TGTGCCTGGAGTTTTTTAGGGACAGGGCGACCTAACTCCTACGAGCAGTACTTC.

This clonotype has ten or more counts. J is TRBJ2-2 and V is TRBV10-2; TRBD2 might be the D (5 bases). There are 13 residues in the CDR3. V lost 6 bases and J lost 8, with 13 bases in between. Per the germline V gene, CDR1 is WSHSY and CDR2 is SAAADI. This CDR3 is CASSLAERGELFF. The CDR3 nucleotides are TGCGCCAGCAGCCTAGCTGAGAGGGGGGAGCTGTTTTTT.

In its sample, this clonotype was seen a few times. The V and J genes are TRBV21-1 and TRBJ1-4; the table's D call TRBD1 went unverified against the DNA. TRBV21-1 is a listed pseudogene. This CDR3 comprises 14 residues. The CDR3 loop is CASRGDRTGGKLFF. In nucleotides, the CDR3 is TGTGCCAGCAGGGGGGACAGGACGGGTGGAAAACTGTTTTTT.

This clonotype came up a few times. This chain links TRBV19 with TRBJ2-1; 11 positions agree with TRBD2. The germline V gene encodes CDR1 LNHDA and CDR2 SQIVND (reference sequence). Trimming removed 3 bases from V and 6 bases from J; junction bases left unmatched: 7. This CDR3 has 16 residues. The CDR3 DNA follows: TGTGCCAGTAGTATTCCTTCTCTAGCGGGAGGCAATGAGCAGTTCTTC. It is translated as CASSIPSLAGGNEQFF.

This clonotype has a count of ten or more. V is TRBV10-2 and J is TRBJ2-7; 7 bases map to TRBD1. CDR1 is WSHSY, CDR2 SAAADI, per germline. The CDR3 length is 13 residues. V shed 6 bases, J shed 2 bases, and the junction held 4 bases outside the gene matches. CDR3 nucleotide sequence: TGCGCCAGCAGAGGGACAGCGACCTACGAGCAGTACTTC. Translated, it gives CASRGTATYEQYF.

This clonotype was counted ten times or more. The gene calls are TRBV6-5 and TRBJ2-1; tentatively, D is TRBD2 (5 bases). The CDR3 totals 13 residues. Trimming stripped 5 bases from V and 2 bases from J, with 7 bases between. The germline V gene has CDR1 MNHEY and CDR2 SVGAGI. In nucleotides, the CDR3 is TGTGCCAGCAGTGCCGGGACCTACAATGAGCAGTTCTTC. Translating gives CASSAGTYNEQFF.

This clonotype has at least ten counts. V is TRBV28 and J is TRBJ2-7; perhaps D is TRBD1 or TRBD2 (5 bases each). Germline CDR1 reads MDHEN; CDR2 reads SYDVKM. Trimming removed 6 bases from V and 1 base from J, with 13 bases in between. The CDR3 runs to 14 residues. CDR3 DNA: TGTGCCAGCAGCTTTTGGGACGGATCCTACGAGCAGTACTTC. This translates into CASSFWDGSYEQYF.

The rearrangement links TRBV5-1 to TRBJ1-6, with a possible D match to TRBD1 (5 bases). V lost 0 bases and J 10 bases, leaving 11 bases between the germline ends. Germline V gene sequence: CDR1 SGHRS, CDR2 YFSETQ. CDR3 length equals 14 residues. CDR3 loop: CASSLAQGDSPLHF. The DNA of the CDR3 is TGCGCCAGCAGCTTGGCCCAGGGAGACTCACCCCTCCACTTT.